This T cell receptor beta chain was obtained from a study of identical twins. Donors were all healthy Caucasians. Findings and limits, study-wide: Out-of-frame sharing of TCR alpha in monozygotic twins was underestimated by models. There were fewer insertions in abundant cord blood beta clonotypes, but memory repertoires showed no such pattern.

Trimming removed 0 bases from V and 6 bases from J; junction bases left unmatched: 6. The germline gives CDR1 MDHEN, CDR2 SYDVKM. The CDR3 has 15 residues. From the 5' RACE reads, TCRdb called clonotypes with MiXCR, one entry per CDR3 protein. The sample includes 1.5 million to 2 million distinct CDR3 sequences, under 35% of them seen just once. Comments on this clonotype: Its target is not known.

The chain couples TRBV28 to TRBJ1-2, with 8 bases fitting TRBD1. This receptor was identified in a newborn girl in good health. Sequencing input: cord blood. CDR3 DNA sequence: TGTGCCAGCAGTTTATGGGACAGGGAAAAGGATGGCTACACCTTC. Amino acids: CASSLWDREKDGYTF.